This T cell receptor (beta chain) was recorded in a study of shared clonotypes between healthy human individuals. Study conclusions and caveats: When naive CD4 clonotypes were compared across a few donors, around 5% were shared.

The protocol was immunoSEQ multiplex PCR, while the TCRdb copy is restricted to in-frame clones and leaves out a portion. The sample lists roughly 1,000,000 clones, around 78% occurring once. In the case of this clone: The antigen is undetermined. Other DNA variants within this sample encode the same CDR3.

Between the trimmed V and J ends, which lost 4 bases and 3 bases, there was a span of 3 bases. This CDR3 comprises 11 residues. The germline CDR1 and CDR2 sequences are SGHNT and YYREEE (reference sequence). This rearrangement joins TRBV5-4 to TRBJ2-3; unclear D gene. The sequence was collected from a man aged 18 to 35 in good health. Some clones in this sample may be carry-over from other donors' samples. Sequencing was performed on memory CD4+ T cells from PBMCs. Subset indicated: CD45RA-negative fraction. This CDR3 reads CASSLTDTQYF. The CDR3 DNA is TGTGCCAGCAGCCTAACAGATACGCAGTATTTT.